These T cell receptor beta chains were read from a single sample in a study of graft-versus-host responses after intestinal transplantation. These receptors' antigens are unknown. TCRdb keeps only in-frame clones here, not all; method: immunoSEQ multiplex PCR. The sample lists about 130,000 clones, approximately 91% occurring once. Here the sequenced sample was unstimulated CD4+ T cells sorted from spleen or lymph node cells, taken before intestinal transplant. The receptor set was obtained from a human donor who received an intestinal transplant. CDR3s include the opening cysteine and the closing phenylalanine or tryptophan. A D gene is named only where the DNA matches it firmly. Clone size appears in some rows only: once, few, many, or a class for an expanded clone.

d_gene	v_gene	j_gene	abundance	CDR3nt	CDR3aa
-	TRBV19	TRBJ2-5	-	TGTGCCAGTAGTATTGGGGGGGCAGGAGGGAGTGGAGAGACCCAGTACTTC	CASSIGGAGGSGETQYF
-	TRBV11-2	TRBJ1-3	-	TGTGCCAGCAGCCGACCTATCGGGTCCTACTCTGGAAACACCATATATTTT	CASSRPIGSYSGNTIYF
TRBD2	TRBV19	TRBJ2-2	-	TGTGCCACCAAGCGGGAGGGTGGTCCCGGGGAGCTGTTTTTT	CATKREGGPGELFF
-	TRBV6-5	TRBJ2-7	-	TGTGCCAGCAGCCAGGGTGCTTACGAGCAGTACTTC	CASSQGAYEQYF
TRBD2	TRBV19	TRBJ2-7	-	TGTGCCAGTAGTATCAGAGCGGGAGATCCCTACGAGCAGTACTTC	CASSIRAGDPYEQYF
TRBD1	TRBV18	TRBJ2-2	-	TGTGCCAGCTCATCCAGGGGGCTGGGGACCGGGGAGCTGTTTTTT	CASSSRGLGTGELFF
-	TRBV6-1	TRBJ1-2	-	TGTGCCAGCAGTTGGGCCCTGTCTGGCTATGGCTACACCTTC	CASSWALSGYGYTF
-	TRBV19	TRBJ2-7	-	TGTGCCAGTAGTCCCGGACAGCCCTACGAGCAGTACTTC	CASSPGQPYEQYF
-	TRBV5-1	TRBJ1-4	-	TGCGCCAGCAGCTCGGGGACCCTCAGCGATGAAAAACTGTTTTTT	CASSSGTLSDEKLFF
-	TRBV7-2	TRBJ2-1	-	TGTGCCAGCAGCCTTAGCGTATCGTACGCCAATGAGCAGTTCTTC	CASSLSVSYANEQFF
-	TRBV5-8	TRBJ1-5	-	TGTGCCAGCAGCTTCCGGCTATCTCAGCCCCAGCATTTT	CASSFRLSQPQHF
-	TRBV15	TRBJ2-7	-	TGTGCCACCAGCAGAGATATTGGGGGATCTAACGAGCAGTACTTC	CATSRDIGGSNEQYF
-	TRBV10-3	TRBJ1-1	few	TGTGCCATCAGTGAGAACACTGAAGCTTTCTTT	CAISENTEAFF
-	TRBV7-9	TRBJ1-1	-	TGTGCCAGCAGCTGGGCGGGGGGCGGACGGACTGAAGCTTTCTTT	CASSWAGGGRTEAFF
TRBD1	TRBV28	TRBJ1-5	-	TGTGCCAGCACCCAACGGGGACAGGGCAGAAAAGTTGGCAATCAGCCCCAGCATTTT	CASTQRGQGRKVGNQPQHF
TRBD1	TRBV4-3	TRBJ2-1	-	TGCGCCAGCAGCCCGGGACAGGGGACCTACAATGAGCAGTTCTTC	CASSPGQGTYNEQFF
-	TRBV5-1	TRBJ2-7	-	TGCGCCAGCAGCTACATGGGGGACGAGCAGTACTTC	CASSYMGDEQYF
-	TRBV2	TRBJ1-4	-	TGTGCCAGCAGTTCGCGGGCCTCCAATGAAAAACTGTTTTTT	CASSSRASNEKLFF
-	TRBV28	TRBJ1-2	-	TGTGCCAGCACTGAAGCGGGGGGCGGCTATGGCTACACCTTC	CASTEAGGGYGYTF
-	TRBV28	TRBJ1-2	-	TGTGCCAGCAGTTTCCGGGGGCTCTCCCTTGGCTACACCTTC	CASSFRGLSLGYTF
TRBD1	TRBV7-2	TRBJ1-5	-	TGTGCCAGCAGCCCCCGAGGGACAGAGGGCAATCAGCCCCAGCATTTT	CASSPRGTEGNQPQHF
TRBD2	TRBV15	TRBJ2-7	-	TGTGCCACCAGCAGAAGCGGGAGGGCCATTTACGAGCAGTACTTC	CATSRSGRAIYEQYF
-	TRBV21-1	TRBJ2-3	-	TGTGCCAGCAGCACTCACCGGGACAGCAACACAGATACGCAGTATTTT	CASSTHRDSNTDTQYF
-	TRBV25-1	TRBJ2-2	-	TGTGCCAGCAGATCGACTAGTCCGCTAGTTCAGCTGTTTTTT	CASRSTSPLVQLFF
-	TRBV18	TRBJ2-5	-	TGTGCCAGCTCACCACCCGCGCTAACAGCAGAGACCCAGTACTTC	CASSPPALTAETQYF
-	TRBV2	TRBJ2-1	-	TGTGCCAGCAGTGAATCGTCGGGGTTAAATGAGCAGTTCTTC	CASSESSGLNEQFF
TRBD1	TRBV10-3	TRBJ2-3	-	TGTGCCGCGACAGGGGGAGGCACAGATACGCAGTATTTT	CAATGGGTDTQYF
-	TRBV9	TRBJ2-2	-	TGTGCCAGCAGCACCGGGACAACCGGGGAGCTGTTTTTT	CASSTGTTGELFF
-	TRBV5-5	TRBJ2-3	-	TGTGCCAGCAGCTTTGAGGGAGATACGCAGTATTTT	CASSFEGDTQYF
TRBD2	TRBV19	TRBJ2-1	-	TGTGCCAGTATTTCGGGACTAGCAAAGTTCTTC	CASISGLAKFF
-	TRBV9	TRBJ1-1	once	TGTGCCAGCAGCAGGGCGGACAAGAACACTGAAGCTTTCTTT	CASSRADKNTEAFF
-	TRBV28	TRBJ2-7	-	TGTGCCAGCACCCGGAGGTGGCTTCCATCCTACGAGCAGTACTTC	CASTRRWLPSYEQYF
-	TRBV5-1	TRBJ2-5	-	TGCGCCAGCATGATTAGCCCAGAGACCCAGTACTTC	CASMISPETQYF
TRBD1	TRBV6-6	TRBJ2-7	-	TGTGCCAGCAGCCCCAACAGGGGGTGGGGAGAGCAGTACTTC	CASSPNRGWGEQYF
TRBD1	TRBV9	TRBJ2-7	-	TGTGCCAGCAGCTCACCGGACAGGGGAAAGAACGAGCAGTACTTC	CASSSPDRGKNEQYF
-	TRBV30	TRBJ1-2	-	TGTGCCTGGAGTGTTTGGGGGATGGGCTACACCTTC	CAWSVWGMGYTF
TRBD1	TRBV10-3	TRBJ2-7	-	TGTGCCATCACTCGGGACAGGGGCTTGGTACACGAGCAGTACTTC	CAITRDRGLVHEQYF
-	TRBV5-1	TRBJ2-3	-	TGCGCCAGCAGCTTGAGGGGGGGAAGCACAGATACGCAGTATTTT	CASSLRGGSTDTQYF
-	TRBV28	TRBJ1-5	-	TGTGCTAGCAGTTTATCCCAGGGCAGCAATCAGCCCCAGCATTTT	CASSLSQGSNQPQHF
-	TRBV7-3	TRBJ2-1	-	TGTGCCAGCAGTCCCGGCACATTCTACAATGAGCAGTTCTTC	CASSPGTFYNEQFF
TRBD1	TRBV6-5	TRBJ1-5	-	TGTGCCAGCAGTTACGGGACAGGGGACTACAATCAGCCCCAGCATTTT	CASSYGTGDYNQPQHF
-	TRBV7-2	TRBJ1-5	-	TGTGCCAGCAGCCTGGGGCCTAGCAATCAGCCCCAGCATTTT	CASSLGPSNQPQHF
-	TRBV5-1	TRBJ2-7	-	TGCGCCAGCAGCTTGGCGGCGAATTCCGGGTACGAGCAGTACTTC	CASSLAANSGYEQYF
-	TRBV29-1	TRBJ2-3	-	TGCAGCGTTGATGGGGACCTAGACACAGATACGCAGTATTTT	CSVDGDLDTDTQYF
-	TRBV19	TRBJ1-1	-	TGTGCCAGTAGTATAGTTGTTGGGGGGAACACTGAAGCTTTCTTT	CASSIVVGGNTEAFF
-	TRBV19	TRBJ2-1	-	TGTGCCAGTAGTACAACCGGGACCGGCCCGTTGGATGAGCAGTTCTTC	CASSTTGTGPLDEQFF
TRBD1	TRBV5-1	TRBJ1-4	-	TGCGCCAGCAGCGTATCCGGGACAGGGGGCGAAAAACTGTTTTTT	CASSVSGTGGEKLFF
TRBD2	TRBV19	TRBJ2-5	-	TGTGCCAGTAGGGGACTAGCGGGAGGAGAGACCCAGTACTTC	CASRGLAGGETQYF
-	TRBV19	TRBJ2-7	-	TGTGCCAGTAGTATCGGACAGCTCGAGCAGTACTTC	CASSIGQLEQYF
TRBD2	TRBV2	TRBJ2-2	-	TGTGCCAGCCGACGGACTAGCGGTCGAGGGACCGGGGAGCTGTTTTTT	CASRRTSGRGTGELFF